These T cell receptor beta chains were read from a single sample in a study of CD8+ T cells in alopecia areata. Sequenced by immunoSEQ multiplex PCR; TCRdb stores in-frame clones only, minus some. The sample consists of over 95,000 clones, about two fifths of them appearing once. Material for sequencing was CD4+ T cells sorted from blood. The receptors were gathered from a human donor with alopecia areata. Both conserved end residues are part of each CDR3. D genes are given only for firm matches. The size field is filled for only some rows; it gives once, few, many or a size class.

>NA|TRBV29-1|TRBJ2-3|13|NA
TGCAGCGTTGTCTACACTAGCACAGATACGCAGTATTTT
CSVVYTSTDTQYF
>NA|TRBV18|TRBJ2-7|14|NA
TGTGCCAGCTCACCGCCCAGGGGTACCTACGAGCAGTACTTC
CASSPPRGTYEQYF
>NA|TRBV30|TRBJ2-4|13|few
TGTGCCTGGAGTCAATGGGCCAAAAACATTCAGTACTTC
CAWSQWAKNIQYF
>NA|TRBV29-1|TRBJ2-1|15|NA
TGCAGCGTTGAAATAGGGGGGCTAACCTACAATGAGCAGTTCTTC
CSVEIGGLTYNEQFF
>NA|TRBV4-2|TRBJ2-3|17|NA
TGTGCCAGCAGCCAAGATCGTAGCGCCCTTAGCACAGATACGCAGTATTTT
CASSQDRSALSTDTQYF
>NA|TRBV21-1|TRBJ2-1|9|NA
TGTGCCAGCCGAGCTGAGCAGTTCTTC
CASRAEQFF
>NA|TRBV7-2|TRBJ2-3|14|few
TGTGCCAGCAGCATATATTTGGCCACAGATACGCAGTATTTT
CASSIYLATDTQYF
>NA|TRBV30|TRBJ1-6|15|NA
TGTGCCTGGAGTGCTGGGAGTGGGGGGAAATCACCCCTCCACTTT
CAWSAGSGGKSPLHF
>TRBD1|TRBV7-7|TRBJ2-5|13|NA
TGTGCCAGCAGCAGGGACAGACAAGAGACCCAGTACTTC
CASSRDRQETQYF
>TRBD2|TRBV4-1|TRBJ2-5|14|few
TGCGCCAGCAGGTGGGGACTAAACCAAGAGACCCAGTACTTC
CASRWGLNQETQYF
>NA|TRBV27|TRBJ2-2|15|NA
TGTGCCAGCAGTGCCCAGGGAGCTAACACCGGGGAGCTGTTTTTT
CASSAQGANTGELFF
>NA|TRBV7-2|TRBJ2-5|15|NA
TGTGCCAGCAGCTTAGCCAGACGGCGAGGGGGGACCCAGTACTTC
CASSLARRRGGTQYF
>TRBD1|TRBV9|TRBJ2-7|15|NA
TGTGCCAGCAGCCCCCGGGGACAGGGGGCCTACGAGCAGTACTTC
CASSPRGQGAYEQYF
>NA|TRBV19|TRBJ2-7|11|NA
TGTGCCAGTAATCAAGGTGGCGAGCAGTACTTC
CASNQGGEQYF
>NA|TRBV2|TRBJ2-4|14|NA
TGTGCCAGCAGTCGGACTCTAGCCAAAAACATTCAGTACTTC
CASSRTLAKNIQYF
>TRBD1|TRBV27|TRBJ2-7|15|few
TGTGCCAGCAGTATCACGGGACAGGGGATCTACGAGCAGTACTTC
CASSITGQGIYEQYF
>NA|TRBV5-1|TRBJ2-6|16|few
TGCGCCAGCAGCTTGGCCTGGGGGACAGGGGCCAACGTCCTGACTTTC
CASSLAWGTGANVLTF
>NA|TRBV30|TRBJ1-5|13|NA
TGTGCCTGGAGTGGAGGTTACAATCAGCCCCAGCATTTT
CAWSGGYNQPQHF
>NA|TRBV4-1|TRBJ2-4|15|few
TGCGCCAGCAGCCAAGCGGCTCCGGCCAAAAACATTCAGTACTTC
CASSQAAPAKNIQYF
>TRBD1|TRBV4-3|TRBJ2-5|15|NA
TGCGCCAGCAGCCAAGGACAGGGGGCCTGGGAGACCCAGTACTTC
CASSQGQGAWETQYF
>TRBD1|TRBV5-1|TRBJ2-7|13|NA
TGCGCCAGCAGCCCGGGACAGCACTACGAGCAGTACTTC
CASSPGQHYEQYF
>NA|TRBV7-9|TRBJ2-5|16|NA
TGTGCCAGCAGCCGAAGAAACTCGGCCTTGGAGAAGACCCAGTACTTC
CASSRRNSALEKTQYF
>TRBD1|TRBV5-1|TRBJ2-5|14|NA
TGCGCCAGCAGCCTTCAGGGGGCGCGTGAGACCCAGTACTTC
CASSLQGARETQYF
>NA|TRBV18|TRBJ2-1|16|few
TGTGCCAGCTCACCGCAGCTAGCCGCCCCCAACAATGAGCAGTTCTTC
CASSPQLAAPNNEQFF
>NA|TRBV30|TRBJ2-7|15|NA
TGTGCCTGGAGTGGGTTTGGGCTCTCCTCCTACGAGCAGTACTTC
CAWSGFGLSSYEQYF
>NA|TRBV7-2|TRBJ2-7|14|NA
TGTGCCAGCAGCTTAGCGGGGGGGCCTTTCGAGCAGTACTTC
CASSLAGGPFEQYF
>TRBD1|TRBV30|TRBJ2-2|12|NA
TGTGCTAAGGGGGCCGGCACCGGGGAGCTGTTTTTT
CAKGAGTGELFF
>NA|TRBV29-1|TRBJ2-5|13|few
TGCAGCGTTGTGCGTTCGGGGCAGGAGACCCAGTACTTC
CSVVRSGQETQYF
>TRBD2|TRBV30|TRBJ2-1|13|few
TGTGCCTCTCGGGGGGGAGCGTTCAATGAGCAGTTCTTC
CASRGGAFNEQFF
>NA|TRBV30|TRBJ1-2|13|few
TGTGCCTGGAGTGGAGGGCAGGGGAATGGCTACACCTTC
CAWSGGQGNGYTF
>TRBD1|TRBV14|TRBJ2-3|12|NA
TGTGCCAGCAGTCAGGACAGGTATACGCAGTATTTT
CASSQDRYTQYF
>TRBD2|TRBV19|TRBJ2-5|17|NA
TGTGCCAGAAACCCCCTACTAGCGCAAAGCCTCCAAGAGACCCAGTACTTC
CARNPLLAQSLQETQYF
>NA|TRBV29-1|TRBJ1-5|14|NA
TGCAGCGTTGTGTGGGGGGCGCCCGGTCAGCCCCAGCATTTT
CSVVWGAPGQPQHF
>TRBD1|TRBV4-3|TRBJ2-3|15|NA
TGCGCCAGCAGCCTGAGGACAGGGGGCACAGATACGCAGTATTTT
CASSLRTGGTDTQYF
>NA|TRBV9|TRBJ2-3|13|NA
TGTGCCAGCAGCGTACAATGGGCAGATACGCAGTATTTT
CASSVQWADTQYF
>TRBD2|TRBV5-1|TRBJ2-3|15|NA
TGCGCCAGCAGCTTGCCTAGCGGAAACACAGATACGCAGTATTTT
CASSLPSGNTDTQYF
>TRBD2|TRBV7-2|TRBJ2-7|15|NA
TGTGCCAGCAGCTTAGTTTCTAGCGGGCCCTACGAGCAGTACTTC
CASSLVSSGPYEQYF
>TRBD1|TRBV25-1|TRBJ1-1|15|NA
TGTGCCAGCAGTGAATTCGAGGGGGCGCACACTGAAGCTTTCTTT
CASSEFEGAHTEAFF
>NA|TRBV4-3|TRBJ2-2|15|few
TGCGCCAGCAGCCAATCCGGGGGGCCCGGCGGGGAGCTGTTTTTT
CASSQSGGPGGELFF
>NA|TRBV21-1|TRBJ2-7|14|NA
TGTGCCAGGGAAGAGAACAGGGGCCCCTACGAGCAGTACTTC
CAREENRGPYEQYF
>NA|TRBV7-2|TRBJ1-1|12|NA
TGTGCCAGCAGCCGGGACGGATCTGAAGCTTTCTTT
CASSRDGSEAFF
>NA|TRBV11-2|TRBJ1-5|15|NA
TGTGCCAGCAGCTTAGAGGGCAGGCCAAATCAGCCCCAGCATTTT
CASSLEGRPNQPQHF
>NA|TRBV30|TRBJ2-4|15|NA
TGTGCCTGGAGTTCAGGGGCTTTAGCCAAAAACATTCAGTACTTC
CAWSSGALAKNIQYF
>TRBD1|TRBV29-1|TRBJ1-4|13|NA
TGCAGCGCAACAGGGGGGACGGGAGAAAAACTGTTTTTT
CSATGGTGEKLFF
>NA|TRBV27|TRBJ2-7|15|NA
TGTGCCAGCAGTTTAAGGGGGGGAATCTCCTACGAGCAGTACTTC
CASSLRGGISYEQYF
>NA|TRBV18|TRBJ2-7|14|few
TGTGCCAGCTCAATGGCAGGGAGCTCCTACGAGCAGTACTTC
CASSMAGSSYEQYF
>NA|TRBV29-1|TRBJ2-1|11|NA
TGCAGCGGGAATGAGGGGGATGAGCAGTTCTTC
CSGNEGDEQFF
>NA|TRBV7-9|TRBJ1-4|12|NA
TGTGCCAGCAGACTTACCGGGACATCGCTGTTTTTT
CASRLTGTSLFF